A selection of T cell receptor beta chains follows, all from one sample in a study of blood T cell repertoires in COVID-19. Using immunoSEQ multiplex PCR, the repertoire was profiled, and TCRdb retains in-frame clones only, with some absent. The sample holds 200,000 to 300,000 clones, approximately 85% seen once. The sequencing sample was made of PBMCs or T cells enriched from blood (not recorded which). The receptors stem from a woman aged 45 to 65 with acute COVID-19. Each CDR3 is given with its conserved first and last residue.

V	J	CDR3
TRBV2	TRBJ1-4	CASRRDRGDEKLFF
TRBV9	TRBJ1-1	CASSAPQGPYTEAFF
TRBV9	TRBJ1-6	CASSVAQGHNSPLHF
TRBV28	TRBJ2-1	CASTSPSGTAYNEQFF
TRBV11-3	TRBJ2-7	CASSLNGYEQYF
TRBV30	TRBJ1-3	CAWWRGSGNTIYF
TRBV4-3	TRBJ1-4	CASSLRTANEKLFF
TRBV5-1	TRBJ1-1	CASGPQGNTEAFF
TRBV2	TRBJ1-5	CASGDILQGMDQPQHF
TRBV29-1	TRBJ1-2	CSVEDMGQDHYGYTF
TRBV6-5	TRBJ1-1	CASSSYGTGMNTEAFF
TRBV5-1	TRBJ1-2	CASSTSTGNYGYTF
TRBV7-2	TRBJ1-2	CASSIQGMEGYTF